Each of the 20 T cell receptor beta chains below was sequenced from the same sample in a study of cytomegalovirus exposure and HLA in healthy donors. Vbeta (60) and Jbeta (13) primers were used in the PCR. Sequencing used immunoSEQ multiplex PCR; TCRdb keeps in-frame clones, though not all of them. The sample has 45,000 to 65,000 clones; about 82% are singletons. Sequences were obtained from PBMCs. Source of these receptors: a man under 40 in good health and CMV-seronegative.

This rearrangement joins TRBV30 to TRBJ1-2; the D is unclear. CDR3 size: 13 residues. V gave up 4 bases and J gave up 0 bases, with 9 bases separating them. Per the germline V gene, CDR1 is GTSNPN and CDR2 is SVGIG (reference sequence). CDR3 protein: CAWIYTSNYGYTF. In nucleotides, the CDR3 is TGTGCCTGGATTTACACGTCTAACTATGGCTACACCTTC.

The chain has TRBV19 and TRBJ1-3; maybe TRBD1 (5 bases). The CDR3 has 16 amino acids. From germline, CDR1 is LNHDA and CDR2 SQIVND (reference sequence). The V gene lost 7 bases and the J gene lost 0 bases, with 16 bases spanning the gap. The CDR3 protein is CASTLDNLRSGNTIYF. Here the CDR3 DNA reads TGTGCCAGTACTCTGGACAACCTTCGCTCTGGAAACACCATATATTTT.

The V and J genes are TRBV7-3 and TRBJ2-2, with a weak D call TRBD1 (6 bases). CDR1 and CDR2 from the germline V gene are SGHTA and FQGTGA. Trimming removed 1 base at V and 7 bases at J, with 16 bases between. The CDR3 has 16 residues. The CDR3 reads CASSLNLGQLGGELFF. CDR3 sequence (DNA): TGTGCCAGCAGCTTAAATCTCGGACAGTTGGGCGGGGAGCTGTTTTTT.

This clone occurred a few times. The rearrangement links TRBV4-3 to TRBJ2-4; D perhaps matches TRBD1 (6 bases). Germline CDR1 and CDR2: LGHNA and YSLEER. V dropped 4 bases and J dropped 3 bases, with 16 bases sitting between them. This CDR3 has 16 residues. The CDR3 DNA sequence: TGCGCCAGCAGCCCAGGGGTGGCGTTGGTCAAAAACATTCAGTACTTC. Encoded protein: CASSPGVALVKNIQYF.

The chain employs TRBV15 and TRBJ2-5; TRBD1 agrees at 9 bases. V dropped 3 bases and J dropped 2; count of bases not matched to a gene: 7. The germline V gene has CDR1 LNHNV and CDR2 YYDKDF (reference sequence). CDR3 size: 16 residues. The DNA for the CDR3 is TGTGCCACCAGCAGGACCGGGACAGGGCAGCAAGAGACCCAGTACTTC. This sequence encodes CATSRTGTGQQETQYF.

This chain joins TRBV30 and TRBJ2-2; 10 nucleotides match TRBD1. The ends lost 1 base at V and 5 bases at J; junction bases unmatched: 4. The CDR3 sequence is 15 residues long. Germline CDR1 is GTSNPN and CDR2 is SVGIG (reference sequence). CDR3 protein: CAWSAGTGATGELFF. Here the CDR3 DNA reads TGTGCCTGGAGTGCCGGGACAGGGGCGACCGGGGAGCTGTTTTTT.

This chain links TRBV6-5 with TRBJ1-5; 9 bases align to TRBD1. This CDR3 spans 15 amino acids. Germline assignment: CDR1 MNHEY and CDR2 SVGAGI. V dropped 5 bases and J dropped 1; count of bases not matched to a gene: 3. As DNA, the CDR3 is TGTGCCAGCAGTACGGACAGGGGAAGCAATCAGCCCCAGCATTTT. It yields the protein CASSTDRGSNQPQHF.

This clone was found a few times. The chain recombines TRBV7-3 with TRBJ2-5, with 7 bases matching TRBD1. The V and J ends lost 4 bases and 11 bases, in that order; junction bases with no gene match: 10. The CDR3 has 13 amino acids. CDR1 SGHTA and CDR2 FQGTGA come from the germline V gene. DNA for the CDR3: TGTGCCAGCAGCTCGACAGGGTTGAGGGAGCAGTACTTC. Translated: CASSSTGLREQYF.

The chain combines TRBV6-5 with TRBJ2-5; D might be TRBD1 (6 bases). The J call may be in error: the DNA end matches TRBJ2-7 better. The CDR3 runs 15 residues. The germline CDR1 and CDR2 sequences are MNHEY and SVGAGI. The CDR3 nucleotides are TGTGCCAGCAGTTTCTCAGGGGCGAGCTCCTACGAGCAGTACTTC. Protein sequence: CASSFSGASSYEQYF.

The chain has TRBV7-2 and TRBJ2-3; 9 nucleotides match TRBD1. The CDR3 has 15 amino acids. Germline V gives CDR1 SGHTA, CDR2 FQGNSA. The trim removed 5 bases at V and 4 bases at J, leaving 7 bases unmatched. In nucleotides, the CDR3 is TGTGCCAGCAGCCGAAAACAGGGGGCATCAGATACGCAGTATTTT. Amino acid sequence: CASSRKQGASDTQYF.

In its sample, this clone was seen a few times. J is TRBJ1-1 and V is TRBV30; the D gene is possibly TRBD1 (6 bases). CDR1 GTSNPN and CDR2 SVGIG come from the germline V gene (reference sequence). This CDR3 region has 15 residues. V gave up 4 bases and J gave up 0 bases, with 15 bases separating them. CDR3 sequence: CAWKVDRWVNTEAFF. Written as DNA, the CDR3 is TGTGCCTGGAAGGTCGACAGGTGGGTGAACACTGAAGCTTTCTTT.

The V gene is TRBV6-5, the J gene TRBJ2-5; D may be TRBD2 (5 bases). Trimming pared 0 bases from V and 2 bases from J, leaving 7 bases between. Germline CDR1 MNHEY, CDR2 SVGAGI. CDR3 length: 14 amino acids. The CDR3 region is CASSYSGVQETQYF. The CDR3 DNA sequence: TGTGCCAGCAGTTACTCCGGGGTACAAGAGACCCAGTACTTC.

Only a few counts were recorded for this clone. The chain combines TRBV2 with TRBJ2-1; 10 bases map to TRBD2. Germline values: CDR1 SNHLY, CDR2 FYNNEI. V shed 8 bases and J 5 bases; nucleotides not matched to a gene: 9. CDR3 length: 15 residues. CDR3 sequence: CASLPLAGGDNEQFF. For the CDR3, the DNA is TGTGCCAGCCTGCCCTTAGCGGGGGGAGACAATGAGCAGTTCTTC.

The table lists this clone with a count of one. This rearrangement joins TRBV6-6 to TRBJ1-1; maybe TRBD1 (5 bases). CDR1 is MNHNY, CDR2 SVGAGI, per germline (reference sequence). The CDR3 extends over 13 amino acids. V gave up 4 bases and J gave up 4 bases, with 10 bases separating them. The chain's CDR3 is CASSSTESTEAFF. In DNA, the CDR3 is TGTGCCAGCAGTTCGACAGAGAGCACTGAAGCTTTCTTT.

The CDR3 is CASSLAGEMNTEAFF. The CDR3 coding sequence is TGCGCCAGCAGCTTGGCCGGTGAGATGAACACTGAAGCTTTCTTT. The chain is built from TRBV5-1 and TRBJ1-1, with D unresolved. CDR3 length equals 15 residues. The germline V gene encodes CDR1 SGHRS and CDR2 YFSETQ. Trimming took 0 bases from V and 0 from J, leaving 9 bases between them.

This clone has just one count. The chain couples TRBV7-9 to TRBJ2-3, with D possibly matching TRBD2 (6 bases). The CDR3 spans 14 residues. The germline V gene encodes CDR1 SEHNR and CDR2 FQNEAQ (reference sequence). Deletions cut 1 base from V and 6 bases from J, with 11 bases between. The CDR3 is CASSLGGGPDTQYF. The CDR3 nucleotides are TGTGCCAGCAGCTTAGGGGGAGGTCCCGATACGCAGTATTTT.

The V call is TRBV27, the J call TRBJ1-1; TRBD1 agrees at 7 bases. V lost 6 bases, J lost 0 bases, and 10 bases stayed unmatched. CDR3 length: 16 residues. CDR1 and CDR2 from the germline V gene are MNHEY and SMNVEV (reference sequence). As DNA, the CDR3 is TGTGCCAGCAGCCCAGACAGGGCCCCCATGAACACTGAAGCTTTCTTT. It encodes CASSPDRAPMNTEAFF.

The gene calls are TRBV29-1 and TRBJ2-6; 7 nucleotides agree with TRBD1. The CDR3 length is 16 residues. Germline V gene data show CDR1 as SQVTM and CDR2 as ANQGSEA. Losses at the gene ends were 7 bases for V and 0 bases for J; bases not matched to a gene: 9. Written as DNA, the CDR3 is TGCAGCGCTACGACAGGGAGCGTCTCTGGGGCCAACGTCCTGACTTTC. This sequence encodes CSATTGSVSGANVLTF.

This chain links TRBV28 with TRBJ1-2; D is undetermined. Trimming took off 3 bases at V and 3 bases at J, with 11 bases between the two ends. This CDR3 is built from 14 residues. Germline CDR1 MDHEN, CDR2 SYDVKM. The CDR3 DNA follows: TGTGCCAGCAGTTTTGCCACAAAACACTATGGCTACACCTTC. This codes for CASSFATKHYGYTF.

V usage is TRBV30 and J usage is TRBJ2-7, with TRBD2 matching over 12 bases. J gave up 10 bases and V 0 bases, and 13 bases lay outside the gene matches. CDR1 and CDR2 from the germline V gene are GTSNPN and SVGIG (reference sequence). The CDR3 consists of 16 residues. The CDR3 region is CAWSVGLAGGPEPQYF. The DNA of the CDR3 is TGTGCCTGGAGTGTAGGGCTAGCGGGAGGGCCCGAGCCCCAGTACTTC. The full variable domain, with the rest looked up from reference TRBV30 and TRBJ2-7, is SQTIHQWPATLVQPVGSPLSLECTVEGTSNPNLYWYRQAAGRGLQLLFYSVGIGQISSEVPQNLSASRPQDRQFILSSKKLLLSDSGFYLCAWSVGLAGGPEPQYFGPGTRLTVT.